One and the same sample provided the 15 T cell receptor beta chains below, sequenced in a study of OX40 agonist ivuxolimab in advanced cancers. Profiled with immunoSEQ multiplex PCR; TCRdb holds only in-frame clones, not every one. The table includes 75,000 to 95,000 clones, 80% to 90% detected once. The sequenced sample was CD4+ or CD8+ T cells sorted from blood, obtained in a trial of the OX40 agonist ivuxolimab. The receptors originated from an adult with an advanced solid tumor such as melanoma, head and neck, liver or kidney cancer.

The chain joins TRBV27 to TRBJ1-1; TRBD1 is a possible D gene (6 bases). Trimming left V 6 bases short and J 3 bases short, with 14 bases between. This CDR3 is built from 14 residues. Per the germline V gene, CDR1 is MNHEY and CDR2 is SMNVEV (reference sequence). This chain's CDR3 is CASRLQGTYTEAFF. The CDR3 DNA reads as TGTGCCAGCAGATTACAGGGAACGTACACTGAAGCTTTCTTT.

This clone was recorded only once. The CDR3 is CASSPGPQPNEKLFF. In DNA form, the CDR3 reads TGTGCCAGCAGCCCCGGCCCGCAGCCTAATGAAAAACTGTTTTTT. V gene TRBV14 combines with J gene TRBJ1-4; no definite D call. The V end lost 4 bases, the J end lost 3 bases, and 12 bases lay between the germline ends. The CDR3 extends over 15 amino acids. CDR1 and CDR2 (germline): SGHDN, FVKESK. The complete variable domain, with remaining parts taken from reference TRBV14 and TRBJ1-4, reads EAGVTQFPSHSVIEKGQTVTLRCDPISGHDNLYWYRRVMGKEIKFLLHFVKESKQDESGMPNNRFLAERTGGTYSTLKVQPAELEDSGVYFCASSPGPQPNEKLFFGSGTQLSVL.

The chain recombines TRBV28 with TRBJ1-4; 8 bases agree with TRBD1. CDR1 is MDHEN, CDR2 SYDVKM, per germline. The CDR3 is 17 residues long. Trimming took 5 bases from V and 3 from J; bases not matched to a gene: 11. Here the CDR3 DNA reads TGTGCCAGCAGTCCTCGGACAGGGTTAGGGTCTAATGAAAAACTGTTTTTT. Translation gives CASSPRTGLGSNEKLFF.

The chain is built from TRBV10-3 and TRBJ2-6; D is uncertain. The germline V and J ends were trimmed by 2 bases and 0 bases, with 11 bases remaining between them. CDR1 is ENHRY and CDR2 is SYGVKD in the germline V gene. The CDR3 consists of 17 residues. The CDR3 region is CAISEMNDYSGANVLTF. As DNA, the CDR3 is TGTGCCATCAGTGAGATGAACGATTACTCTGGGGCCAACGTCCTGACTTTC.

The chain uses TRBV7-2 and TRBJ2-1; 14 positions match TRBD2. Looked up from germline, CDR1 is SGHTA and CDR2 is FQGNSA. The J segment lost 2 bases and the V segment lost 3 bases, leaving 6 bases of the junction unmatched. There are 18 residues in the CDR3. Here the CDR3 reads CASSLTSGRATTYNEQFF. CDR3 coding DNA: TGTGCCAGCAGCTTGACTAGCGGGAGGGCAACCACCTACAATGAGCAGTTCTTC.

The sample holds a few counts of this clone. The CDR3 nucleotides read TGTGCCAGCAGACAAATGGCAGGGGGAGGTACCGGGGAGCTGTTTTTT. This codes for CASRQMAGGGTGELFF. This sequence joins TRBV7-2 and TRBJ2-2; TRBD1 is a possible D gene (7 bases). Germline CDR1 and CDR2: SGHTA and FQGNSA. The CDR3 runs 16 residues. Trimming pared 6 bases from V and 5 bases from J, leaving 19 bases between.

The chain joins TRBV7-2 to TRBJ2-7; 8 nucleotides align to TRBD1. The CDR3 is made up of 14 amino acids. Trimming took 5 bases from V and 2 from J; bases not matched to a gene: 5. The germline gives CDR1 SGHTA, CDR2 FQGNSA. The CDR3 bases are TGTGCCAGCAGCCCCCGACAGGGGACCTACGAGCAGTACTTC. Translating it yields CASSPRQGTYEQYF.

The chain combines TRBV5-4 with TRBJ2-5; 10 nucleotides line up with TRBD2. The CDR3 spans 15 residues. V was clipped by 4 bases and J by 2 bases; unmatched bases: 5. Germline CDR1 is SGHNT and CDR2 is YYREEE (reference sequence). CDR3 region: CASSRPSGGQETQYF. For the CDR3, the DNA is TGTGCCAGCAGCAGACCTAGCGGGGGTCAAGAGACCCAGTACTTC.

This clone was detected only a few times. The gene calls are TRBV7-2 and TRBJ2-5; D possibly corresponds to TRBD2 (7 bases). CDR3 size: 18 residues. The V end lost 1 base, the J end lost 5 bases, and 23 bases lay between the germline ends. Germline CDR1 and CDR2: SGHTA and FQGNSA. The CDR3 here is CASSLVGKGGLSGETQYF. CDR3 nucleotides: TGTGCCAGCAGCTTAGTAGGGAAAGGGGGACTATCAGGGGAGACCCAGTACTTC.

The chain joins TRBV4-2 to TRBJ2-7; 8 bases fit TRBD1. Germline V gene data show CDR1 as LGHNA and CDR2 as YNFKEQ. Trimming took 4 bases from V and 4 from J; bases not matched to a gene: 15. This CDR3 is 17 amino acids long. CDR3 protein: CASSPRTRQGQIYEQYF. The DNA for the CDR3 is TGTGCCAGCAGCCCACGAACCCGACAGGGGCAAATTTACGAGCAGTACTTC.

This clone was seen a single time. The chain employs TRBV9 and TRBJ1-4; weak D call: TRBD1 (5 bases). The CDR3 extends over 15 amino acids. Germline V CDR1 and CDR2: SGDLS, YYNGEE. Deletions cut 3 bases from V and 3 bases from J, with 12 bases between. The CDR3 DNA sequence: TGTGCCAGCAGCGCCACCGGGACCCCTAATGAAAAACTGTTTTTT. Its translation: CASSATGTPNEKLFF.

The rearrangement joins TRBV19 to TRBJ1-4; the D is unclear. The V end lost 3 bases, the J end lost 7 bases, and 12 bases lay between the germline ends. This CDR3 comprises 14 residues. The germline CDR1 and CDR2 sequences are LNHDA and SQIVND (reference sequence). The CDR3 DNA sequence: TGTGCCAGTAGTATGTCCGGGTCCCGTGAAAAACTGTTTTTT. Its protein product is CASSMSGSREKLFF.

The V and J genes are TRBV19 and TRBJ1-4, with 8 bases aligning to TRBD1. The CDR3 is 16 residues long. V shed 3 bases, J shed 3 bases, and the junction held 6 bases outside the gene matches. Germline V gives CDR1 LNHDA, CDR2 SQIVND (reference sequence). The CDR3 loop is CASSIPTGGANEKLFF. CDR3 DNA sequence: TGTGCCAGTAGTATTCCAACAGGGGGAGCTAATGAAAAACTGTTTTTT.

This sequence joins TRBV5-1 and TRBJ1-1, with a tentative D call TRBD1 (5 bases). Germline CDR1 reads SGHRS; CDR2 reads YFSETQ. The CDR3 runs 13 residues. V was cut by 3 bases and J by 1 base, with 7 bases left in between. CDR3 nucleotides: TGCGCCAGCAGCTCCGGACAGAACACTGAAGCTTTCTTT. Translating gives CASSSGQNTEAFF.

The J gene is TRBJ2-3, the V gene TRBV9; possibly TRBD2 for D (6 bases). The CDR3 is made up of 14 amino acids. V lost 4 bases and J lost 2, with 11 bases in between. Looked up from germline, CDR1 is SGDLS and CDR2 is YYNGEE. The CDR3 protein is CASSPGTHTDTQYF. The CDR3 DNA reads TGTGCCAGCAGCCCTGGGACTCACACAGATACGCAGTATTTT.